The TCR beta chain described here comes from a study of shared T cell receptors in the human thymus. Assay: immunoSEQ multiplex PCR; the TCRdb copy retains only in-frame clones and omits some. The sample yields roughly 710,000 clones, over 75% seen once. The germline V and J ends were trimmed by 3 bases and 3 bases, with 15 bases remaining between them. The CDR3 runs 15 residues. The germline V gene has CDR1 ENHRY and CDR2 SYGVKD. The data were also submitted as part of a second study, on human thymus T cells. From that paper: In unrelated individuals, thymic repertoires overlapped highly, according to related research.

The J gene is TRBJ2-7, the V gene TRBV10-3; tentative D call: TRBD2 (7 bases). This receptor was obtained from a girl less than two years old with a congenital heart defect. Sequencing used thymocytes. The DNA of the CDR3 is TGTGCCATCAGTGATCCGGTCGGGGGGCTCTACGAGCAGTACTTC. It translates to CAISDPVGGLYEQYF.